This note documents a single TCR beta chain sequence. Its antigen is not identified. V was cut by 0 bases and J by 4 bases, with 11 bases left in between. Germline CDR1 reads SGHNT; CDR2 reads YYREEE (reference sequence). The CDR3 has 15 residues. TCRbeta libraries were built with three rounds of nested PCR, modified from ARM-PCR. TCRdb independently ran MiXCR on the multiplex PCR reads; one entry per CDR3 protein. The sample contains roughly 44,000 distinct CDR3 sequences, roughly two thirds of which appear only once. The sample belongs to a study of tumor and adjacent non-tumor tissue in lung cancer. For the study at large: Patients comprised over 9 adenocarcinoma, 2 squamous cell carcinoma and 1 small cell lung cancer.

Study-wide points: Normal lung showed higher cumulative top 100 clone frequency than tumor.

This sample's RNA came from whole unsorted tissue. More than 3 cm separated this lung sample from the edge of the tumor. The clonotype comes from a woman aged 40 to 50 with non-small cell lung cancer. Sequenced sample: distant non-tumor lung tissue. The chain recombines TRBV5-4 with TRBJ2-1; D tentatively fits TRBD1 or TRBD2 (5 bases each). The CDR3 bases are TGTGCCAGCAGCTTGGGTGTGGGGGTTTACAATGAGCAGTTCTTC. Residues: CASSLGVGVYNEQFF.